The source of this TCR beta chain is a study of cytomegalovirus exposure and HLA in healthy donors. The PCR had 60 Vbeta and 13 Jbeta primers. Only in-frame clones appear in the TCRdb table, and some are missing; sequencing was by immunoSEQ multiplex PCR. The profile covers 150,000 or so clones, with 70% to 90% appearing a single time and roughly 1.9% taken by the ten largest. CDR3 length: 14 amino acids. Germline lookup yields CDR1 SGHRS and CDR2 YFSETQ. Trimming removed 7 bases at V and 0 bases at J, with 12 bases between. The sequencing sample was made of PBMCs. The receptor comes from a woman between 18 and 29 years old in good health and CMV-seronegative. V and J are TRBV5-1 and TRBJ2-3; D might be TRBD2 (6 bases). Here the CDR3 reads CASGEAPSTDTQYF. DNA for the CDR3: TGCGCCAGCGGGGAGGCCCCTAGCACAGATACGCAGTATTTT.